Here is one T cell receptor beta chain with its context. Its antigen remains unknown. Researchers prepared the TRB cDNA libraries using 5' RACE with UMI labels. TCRdb re-called the 5' RACE reads, yielding one record per CDR3 amino acid sequence without DNA. Its listing shows 80,000 to 95,000 distinct CDR3 sequences. This record belongs to a study of CXCR3-negative and CXCR3-positive naive CD8 T cells. Broader study findings: More hydrophobic TRB CDR3s occurred in CXCR3-positive than in CXCR3-negative naive cells. CXCR3 expression partially decreased after cryopreservation; most assays used fresh PBMCs.

From germline, CDR1 is SEHNR and CDR2 FQNEAQ (reference sequence). The CDR3 has 14 amino acids. V gene TRBV7-9 combines with J gene TRBJ2-5; the TCRdb D gene call, TRBD2, has no DNA to confirm it. Sequenced: naive CXCR3- CD8+ T cells from blood. Subset described: CD45RO-CCR7+CD27+CD95- naive CD8+ T cells lacking CXCR3 (TNR3-). The receptor's source is a human donor in good health. Some clones in this sample may be carry-over from other donors' samples. The CDR3 loop is CASSSLGGQETQYF.